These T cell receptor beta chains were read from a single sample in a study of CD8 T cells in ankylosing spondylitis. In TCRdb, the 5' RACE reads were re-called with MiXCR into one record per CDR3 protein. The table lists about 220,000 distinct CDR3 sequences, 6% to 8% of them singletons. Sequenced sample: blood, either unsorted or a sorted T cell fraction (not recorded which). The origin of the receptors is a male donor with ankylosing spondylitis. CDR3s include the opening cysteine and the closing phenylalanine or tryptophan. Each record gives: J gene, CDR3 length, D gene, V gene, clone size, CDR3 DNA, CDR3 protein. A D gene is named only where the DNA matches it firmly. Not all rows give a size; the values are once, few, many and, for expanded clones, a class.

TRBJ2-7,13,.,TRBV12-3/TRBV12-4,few,TGTGCCAGCAGTCCCTATCTGTCCTACGAGCAGTACTTC,CASSPYLSYEQYF
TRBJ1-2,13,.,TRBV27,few,TGTGCCAGCAGTTCCGGGACATTCTATGGCTACACCTTC,CASSSGTFYGYTF
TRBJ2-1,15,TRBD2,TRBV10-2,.,TGCGCCAGCCGGGGGGCTAGCGGGTCATTCTATGAGCAGTTCTTC,CASRGASGSFYEQFF
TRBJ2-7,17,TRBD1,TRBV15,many,TGTGCCACCAGCAGAGAATCGGTGGGACAGGGGGTGGACGAGCAGTACTTC,CATSRESVGQGVDEQYF
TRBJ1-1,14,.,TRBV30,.,TGTGCCTGGAGTGTACCCCCCTTGAACACTGAAGCTTTCTTT,CAWSVPPLNTEAFF
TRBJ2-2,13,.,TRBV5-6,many,TGTGCCAGCAGCAATCTCGAAACCGGGGAGCTGTTTTTT,CASSNLETGELFF
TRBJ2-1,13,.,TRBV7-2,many,TGTGCCAGCAGCTCAGGGTTCTACAATGAGCAGTTCTTC,CASSSGFYNEQFF
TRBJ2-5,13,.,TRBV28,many,TGTGCCAGCAGTTTAGGGGGCCAAGAGACCCAGTACTTC,CASSLGGQETQYF
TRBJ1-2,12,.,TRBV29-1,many,TGCAGCGCTGCAGGTGCGGGAGTTGGCTACACCTTC,CSAAGAGVGYTF
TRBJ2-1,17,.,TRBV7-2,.,TGTGCCAGCAGCTTGTCGACAGTTCTTTCCCCTTACAATGAGCAGTTCTTC,CASSLSTVLSPYNEQFF
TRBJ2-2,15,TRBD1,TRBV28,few,TGTGCCAGCAGTTTATCAATCGGGGGACAGGGAATGTTGTTTTTT,CASSLSIGGQGMLFF
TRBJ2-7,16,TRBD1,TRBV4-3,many,TGCGCCAGCAGCCAAGAACCGGGACAGGGGGTCTACGAGCAGTACTTC,CASSQEPGQGVYEQYF
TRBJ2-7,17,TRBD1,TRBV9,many,TGTGCCAGCAGCGTAGATAGTTTGACAGGGGACTCCTACGAGCAGTACTTC,CASSVDSLTGDSYEQYF
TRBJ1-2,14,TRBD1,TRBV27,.,TGTGCCAGCAGTTTTGACCGGGACAGGGGTGGCTACACCTTC,CASSFDRDRGGYTF
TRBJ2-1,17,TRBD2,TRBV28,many,TGTGCCAGCAGTTCTCTTGAAGAGACTAGCAGCTACAATGAGCAGTTCTTC,CASSSLEETSSYNEQFF
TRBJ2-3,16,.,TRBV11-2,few,TGTGCCAGCAGCTTACGAAAAGGGGCCCTCGGAGATACGCAGTATTTT,CASSLRKGALGDTQYF
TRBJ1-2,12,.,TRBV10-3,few,TGTGCCACCAAGACAGCGTCCTATGGCTACACCTTC,CATKTASYGYTF
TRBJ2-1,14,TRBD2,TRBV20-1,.,TGCAGTGCGCGGACTAGCCGCTCCTACAATGAGCAGTTCTTC,CSARTSRSYNEQFF
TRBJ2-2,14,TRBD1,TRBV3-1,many,TGTGCCAGCAGCCGAACAGGGGCCTTCGGGGAGCTGTTTTTT,CASSRTGAFGELFF
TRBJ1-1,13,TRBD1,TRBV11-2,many,TGTGCCAGCAGCTTGGGACAGGCGTCTGAAGCTTTCTTT,CASSLGQASEAFF
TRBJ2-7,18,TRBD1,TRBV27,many,TGTGCCAGCAGTCCCACCCCTTGGACAGGACGCTTATCCTACGAGCAGTACTTC,CASSPTPWTGRLSYEQYF
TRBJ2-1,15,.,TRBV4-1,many,TGCGCCAGCAGCCATGGAGGGGGGGTCTACAATGAGCAGTTCTTC,CASSHGGGVYNEQFF